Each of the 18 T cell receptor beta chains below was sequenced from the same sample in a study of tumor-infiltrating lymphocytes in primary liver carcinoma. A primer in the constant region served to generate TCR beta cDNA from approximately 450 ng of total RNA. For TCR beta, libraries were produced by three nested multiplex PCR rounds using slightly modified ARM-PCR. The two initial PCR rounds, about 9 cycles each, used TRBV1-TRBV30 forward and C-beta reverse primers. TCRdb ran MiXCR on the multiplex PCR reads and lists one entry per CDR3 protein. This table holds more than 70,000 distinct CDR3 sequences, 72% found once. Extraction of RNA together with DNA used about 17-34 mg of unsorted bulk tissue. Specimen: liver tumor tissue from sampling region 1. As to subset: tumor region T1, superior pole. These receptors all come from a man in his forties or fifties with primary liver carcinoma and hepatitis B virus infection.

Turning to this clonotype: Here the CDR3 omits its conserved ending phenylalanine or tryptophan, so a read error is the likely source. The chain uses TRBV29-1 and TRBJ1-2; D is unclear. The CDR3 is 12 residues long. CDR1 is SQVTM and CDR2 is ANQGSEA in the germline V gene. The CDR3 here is CSVGDQTYDYTS. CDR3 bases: TGCAGCGTTGGTGACCAAACCTATGACTACACCTCC.

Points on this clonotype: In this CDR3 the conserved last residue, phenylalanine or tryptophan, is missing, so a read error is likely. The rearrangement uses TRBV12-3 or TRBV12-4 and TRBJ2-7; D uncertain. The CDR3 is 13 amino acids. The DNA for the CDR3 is TGTACCAGCACCCGACGGAAATACTACGAGCAGTACCTC. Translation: CTSTRRKYYEQYL.

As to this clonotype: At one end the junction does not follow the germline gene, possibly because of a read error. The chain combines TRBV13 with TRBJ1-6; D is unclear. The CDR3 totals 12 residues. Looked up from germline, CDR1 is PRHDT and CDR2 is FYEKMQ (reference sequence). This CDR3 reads CARSSRGSPLHF. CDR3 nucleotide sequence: TGCGCCAGAAGCTCCCGGGGATCACCCCTCCACTTT. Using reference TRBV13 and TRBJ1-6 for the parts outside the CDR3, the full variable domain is AAGVIQSPRHLIKEKRETATLKCYPIPRHDTVYWYQQGPGQDPQFLISFYEKMQSDKGSIPDRFSAQQFSDYHSELNMSSLELGDSALYFCARSSRGSPLHFGNGTRLTVT.

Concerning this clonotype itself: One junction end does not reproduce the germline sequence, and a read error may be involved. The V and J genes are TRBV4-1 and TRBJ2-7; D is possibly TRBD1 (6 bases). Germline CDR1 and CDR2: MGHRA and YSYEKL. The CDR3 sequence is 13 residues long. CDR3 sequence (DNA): TGTGCCAGCAACAACCCCCAGGGGAACGAGCAGTACTTC. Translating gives CASNNPQGNEQYF.

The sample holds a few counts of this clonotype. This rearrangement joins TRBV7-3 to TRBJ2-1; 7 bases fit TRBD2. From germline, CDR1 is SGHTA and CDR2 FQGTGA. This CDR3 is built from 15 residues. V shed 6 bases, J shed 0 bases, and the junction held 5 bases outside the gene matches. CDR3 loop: CASRPSGSSYNEQFF. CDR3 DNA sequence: TGTGCCAGCAGACCTAGCGGAAGCTCCTACAATGAGCAGTTCTTC.

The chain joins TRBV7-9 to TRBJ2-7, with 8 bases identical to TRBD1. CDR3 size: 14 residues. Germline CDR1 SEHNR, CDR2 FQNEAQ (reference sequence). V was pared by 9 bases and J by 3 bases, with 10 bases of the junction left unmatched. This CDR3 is CASNLTGGGYEQYF. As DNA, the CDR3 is TGTGCCAGTAATCTCACAGGGGGTGGCTACGAGCAGTACTTC. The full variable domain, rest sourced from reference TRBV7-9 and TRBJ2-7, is DTGVSQNPRHKITKRGQNVTFRCDPISEHNRLYWYRQTLGQGPEFLTYFQNEAQLEKSRLLSDRFSAERPKGSFSTLEIQRTEQGDSAMYLCASNLTGGGYEQYFGPGTRLTVT.

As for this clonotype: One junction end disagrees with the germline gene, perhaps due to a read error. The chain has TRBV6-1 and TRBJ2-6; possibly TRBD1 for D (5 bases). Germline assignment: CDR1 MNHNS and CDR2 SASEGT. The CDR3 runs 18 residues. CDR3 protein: CASNEARTEWSGASVLTF. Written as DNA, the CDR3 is TGTGCCAGCAATGAAGCTAGGACGGAGTGGTCTGGGGCCAGCGTCCTGACTTTC.

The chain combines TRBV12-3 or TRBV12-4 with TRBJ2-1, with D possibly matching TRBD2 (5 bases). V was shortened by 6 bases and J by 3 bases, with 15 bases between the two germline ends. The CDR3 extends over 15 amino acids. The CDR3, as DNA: TGTGCCAGCAGATATGGCAGGAGGAACTACAATGAGCAGTTCTTC. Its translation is CASRYGRRNYNEQFF.

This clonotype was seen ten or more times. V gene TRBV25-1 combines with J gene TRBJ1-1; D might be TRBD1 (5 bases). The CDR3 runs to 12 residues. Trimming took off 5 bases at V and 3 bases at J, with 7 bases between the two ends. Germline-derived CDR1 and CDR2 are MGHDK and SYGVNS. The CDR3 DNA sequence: TGTGCCAGCAGTATGGGGGACACTGAAGCTTTCTTT. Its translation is CASSMGDTEAFF.

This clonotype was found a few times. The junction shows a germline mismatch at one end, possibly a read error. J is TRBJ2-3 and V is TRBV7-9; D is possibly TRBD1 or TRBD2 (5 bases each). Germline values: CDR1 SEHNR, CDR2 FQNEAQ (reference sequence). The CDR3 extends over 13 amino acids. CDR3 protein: CAVRGTGTDTHYF. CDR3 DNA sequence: TGTGCGGTCCGGGGAACAGGCACAGATACGCATTATTTT.

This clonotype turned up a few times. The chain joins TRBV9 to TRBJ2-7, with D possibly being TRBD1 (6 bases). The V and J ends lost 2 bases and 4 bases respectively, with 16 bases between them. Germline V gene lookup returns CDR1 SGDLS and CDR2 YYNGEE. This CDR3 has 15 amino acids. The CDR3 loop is CASSVEGSGDYEQYF. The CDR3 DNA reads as TGTGCCAGCAGCGTTGAGGGGTCAGGGGATTACGAGCAGTACTTC.

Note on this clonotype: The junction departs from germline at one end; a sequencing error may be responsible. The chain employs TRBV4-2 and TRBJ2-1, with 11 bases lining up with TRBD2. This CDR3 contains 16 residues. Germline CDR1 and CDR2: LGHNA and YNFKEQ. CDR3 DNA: TGTGCCAGCAGCCCGACTAGCGGGATCTCCTACAGTAAGCGGCTCTTC. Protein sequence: CASSPTSGISYSKRLF.

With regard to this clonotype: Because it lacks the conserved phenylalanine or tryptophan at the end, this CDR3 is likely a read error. The DNA of the CDR3 is TGTACCAGCAGCTTAGAAAGGCGCGTAGAGCAGTACTCC. Amino acids: CTSSLERRVEQYS. The chain uses TRBV11-2 and TRBJ2-7; D is unclear. CDR3 size: 13 residues. Germline V gene lookup returns CDR1 SGHAT and CDR2 FQNNGV.

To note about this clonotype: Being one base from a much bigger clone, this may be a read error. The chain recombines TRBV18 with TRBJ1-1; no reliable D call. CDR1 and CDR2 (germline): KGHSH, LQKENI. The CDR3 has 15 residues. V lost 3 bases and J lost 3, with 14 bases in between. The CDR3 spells CASSPRISEDTEAFF. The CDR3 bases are TGTGCCAGCTCACCCAGAATATCAGAGGACACTGAAGCTTTCTTT.

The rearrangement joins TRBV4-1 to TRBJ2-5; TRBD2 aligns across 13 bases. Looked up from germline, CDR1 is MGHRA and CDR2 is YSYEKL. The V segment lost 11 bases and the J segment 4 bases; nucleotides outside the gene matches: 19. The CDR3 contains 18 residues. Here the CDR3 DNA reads TGCGCCCGCAACGAACGCGGACTAGCGGGAGATTTTGCAGAGACCCAGTACTTC. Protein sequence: CARNERGLAGDFAETQYF.

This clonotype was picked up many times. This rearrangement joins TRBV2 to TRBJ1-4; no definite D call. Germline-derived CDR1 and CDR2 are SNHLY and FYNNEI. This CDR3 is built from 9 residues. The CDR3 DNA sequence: TGTGTCGCCCGGGAAAAACTGTTTTTT. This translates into CVAREKLFF.

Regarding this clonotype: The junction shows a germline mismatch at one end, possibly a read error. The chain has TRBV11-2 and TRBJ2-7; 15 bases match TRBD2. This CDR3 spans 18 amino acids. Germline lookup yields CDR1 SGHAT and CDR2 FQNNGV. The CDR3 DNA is TGTGCCAACAGCTTATCCATTGGACTAGCGGGAGGGGGGTACAAGCAGTACTTC. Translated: CANSLSIGLAGGGYKQYF.

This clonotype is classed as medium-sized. CDR3 nucleotide sequence: TGTGCCAGCAGCTCCGACAGGGGGCCCTACAATGAGCAGTTCTTC. This sequence encodes CASSSDRGPYNEQFF. The chain couples TRBV11-2 to TRBJ2-1; the match to TRBD1 covers 10 bases. This CDR3 spans 15 amino acids. The ends lost 4 bases at V and 2 bases at J; junction bases unmatched: 2. Per the germline V gene, CDR1 is SGHAT and CDR2 is FQNNGV.